One sample yielded the 11 T cell receptor beta chains listed below, sequenced in a study of T-cell reconstitution after alpha-beta-depleted transplantation in children. The authors prepared the TCRbeta library with unique molecular identifiers. TCRdb ran MiXCR on the PCR reads and lists one entry per CDR3 protein. This sample yields hundreds of thousands of distinct CDR3 sequences, of which 17% are seen a single time; about 39% belongs to the top ten. Specimen: PBMCs, mostly from graft donor cells, collected 360 days after TCRalphabeta/CD19-depleted stem cell transplant. The source of these receptors is a male patient between 2 and 15 years old who had a stem cell transplant for acute lymphoblastic leukemia, so the T cells may come from the graft donor.

The chain has TRBV5-5 and TRBJ1-2; tentative D call: TRBD1 (5 bases). Trimming left V 4 bases short and J 4 bases short, with 14 bases between. The CDR3 sequence is 14 residues long. Germline-derived CDR1 and CDR2 are SGHKS and YYEKEE (reference sequence). CDR3 bases: TGTGCCAGCAGCGGGTCCCGACAGATCTATGGCTACACCTTC. Protein product: CASSGSRQIYGYTF.

This chain links TRBV29-1 with TRBJ2-1; unclear D gene. V lost 3 bases and J 6 bases, leaving 12 bases between the germline ends. Looked up from germline, CDR1 is SQVTM and CDR2 is ANQGSEA. The CDR3 loop spans 13 amino acids. CDR3 DNA: TGCAGCGTTGAGAGTAGGATGGCCAATGAGCAGTTCTTC. This translates into CSVESRMANEQFF.

This clonotype has at least ten counts. The CDR3 DNA sequence: TGTGCCAGCAGCTTAAACGGGGGCAGTGAGCAGTTCTTC. Translated: CASSLNGGSEQFF. The gene calls are TRBV7-2 and TRBJ2-1; perhaps D is TRBD1 or TRBD2 (6 bases each). The CDR3 is 13 residues long. Germline CDR1 SGHTA, CDR2 FQGNSA. V lost 2 bases to trimming and J lost 9 bases, with 11 bases between them. Filled out from reference TRBV7-2 and TRBJ2-1, the complete variable domain reads GAGVSQSPSNKVTEKGKDVELRCDPISGHTALYWYRQSLGQGLEFLIYFQGNSAPDKSGLPSDRFSAERTGGSVSTLTIQRTQQEDSAVYLCASSLNGGSEQFFGPGTRLTVL.

This clonotype was counted only a few times. V usage is TRBV4-2 and J usage is TRBJ2-7; the match to TRBD1 covers 8 bases. The V segment lost 0 bases and the J segment 2 bases; nucleotides outside the gene matches: 9. The CDR3 runs 17 residues. Looked up from germline, CDR1 is LGHNA and CDR2 is YNFKEQ. For the CDR3, the DNA is TGTGCCAGCAGCCAAGATGGACAGGGTCCCCTAACCTACGAGCAGTACTTC. It specifies CASSQDGQGPLTYEQYF.

This clonotype was observed a few times. The rearrangement joins TRBV11-1 to TRBJ2-7; the D is unclear. Germline V lookup: CDR1 SGHAT, CDR2 FQDESV (reference sequence). The CDR3 is 18 residues long. V was shortened by 1 base and J by 1 base, with 20 bases between the two germline ends. The CDR3 DNA reads as TGTGCCAGCAGCTTAGACATTCCCCTAGACCTTATTTCCTACGAGCAGTACTTC. Protein: CASSLDIPLDLISYEQYF.

This clonotype appeared many times. The rearrangement joins TRBV28 to TRBJ2-4; the D gene is possibly TRBD2 (5 bases). The length of the CDR3 is 12 residues. Germline V gene data show CDR1 as MDHEN and CDR2 as SYDVKM. The V gene lost 6 bases and the J gene lost 3 bases, with 6 bases spanning the gap. CDR3 amino acids: CASREDKNIQYF. The CDR3 DNA follows: TGTGCCAGCAGGGAGGACAAAAACATTCAGTACTTC.

This chain links TRBV4-2 with TRBJ1-2; tentative D call: TRBD1 (5 bases). V was cut by 3 bases and J by 6 bases, with 17 bases left in between. The CDR3 is made up of 15 amino acids. CDR1 and CDR2 from the germline V gene are LGHNA and YNFKEQ. The CDR3 sequence: CASSHPPGGSDGYTF. The CDR3 DNA follows: TGTGCCAGCAGCCATCCGCCGGGGGGTTCCGATGGCTACACCTTC.

The genes are TRBV20-1 and TRBJ2-3; the match to TRBD2 covers 9 bases. The CDR3 runs to 17 residues. Germline V CDR1 and CDR2: DFQATT, SNEGSKA (reference sequence). V dropped 3 bases and J dropped 2; count of bases not matched to a gene: 12. The CDR3 spells CSASNNLGLASTDTQYF. DNA for the CDR3: TGCAGTGCTAGTAATAACCTAGGACTAGCGTCCACAGATACGCAGTATTTT.

The J gene is TRBJ1-1, the V gene TRBV11-2; 7 bases match TRBD1. CDR1 and CDR2 from the germline V gene are SGHAT and FQNNGV. CDR3 size: 12 residues. The junction had 12 bases not matched to a gene; V was cut back by 9 bases and J by 11 bases. The CDR3 region is CARPPRTGEAFF. The CDR3 DNA sequence: TGTGCCAGGCCGCCGCGGACAGGAGAGGCTTTCTTT.

The chain carries TRBV12-3 or TRBV12-4 and TRBJ2-5; D may be TRBD1 (5 bases). This CDR3 contains 14 residues. The germline V and J ends were trimmed by 4 bases and 5 bases, with 14 bases remaining between them. CDR3 loop: CASSSLQGRETQYF. Written as DNA, the CDR3 is TGTGCCAGCAGTTCCCTCCAGGGAAGGGAGACCCAGTACTTC.

The chain carries TRBV6-1 and TRBJ2-3, with 7 bases that match TRBD1. J gave up 2 bases and V 6 bases, and 8 bases lay outside the gene matches. CDR3 length: 15 residues. Germline-derived CDR1 and CDR2 are MNHNS and SASEGT. As DNA, the CDR3 is TGTGCCAGCAGCCTGGGACAGAGACTCACAGATACGCAGTATTTT. It codes for CASSLGQRLTDTQYF.